The rows below give T cell receptor beta chains drawn from one sample of a study of T cells in Graves' hyperthyroidism and ophthalmopathy. TCRdb independently ran MiXCR on the multiplex PCR reads; one entry per CDR3 protein. The repertoire includes some 760,000 distinct CDR3 sequences, about 14% of them detected once, and roughly 10% sits in the top ten. Source material: blood. These receptors originate from a woman between 18 and 29 years old with Graves' hyperthyroidism. The CDR3 runs from the conserved cysteine through the conserved F or W. D genes are given only for firm matches.

v_gene	d_gene	CDR3aa
TRBV7-2	NA	CASSPQASFYGYTF
TRBV6-5	NA	CASSYRPPGLAKNIQYF
TRBV20-1	NA	CSAAWRGRVETQYF
TRBV9	TRBD2	CASRPGGSWTSGSTDTQYF
TRBV28	NA	CASSNGDSLYEQYF
TRBV6-2/TRBV6-3	NA	CASSQDQGLRSYTF
TRBV11-3	NA	CASSPDRPNTGELFF
TRBV13	NA	CASSLWAGSLSYEQYF
TRBV3-1	NA	CANSYREGYGYTF
TRBV2	TRBD1	CASGRGHEQYF
TRBV6-1	TRBD1	CASSDDRVSGEQYF
TRBV18	NA	CASSDSSGGLFF
TRBV28	NA	CAGSHPYTQYF
TRBV5-5	NA	CASSMGPGSNQPQHF
TRBV9	NA	CASSANWGDAAFF
TRBV11-2	TRBD2	CASSGDYLSTDTQYF
TRBV29-1	NA	CSVTADSYGYTF
TRBV7-2	NA	CASSLRTTSYEQYF
TRBV14	NA	CASSQEMVLSTDTQYF
TRBV30	NA	CAWSSGNYNEQFF
TRBV6-1	TRBD2	CASKMLAGGDAYNEQFF
TRBV5-1	NA	CASSPQTAPYEQYF
TRBV28	NA	CASRLGPQAQPQHF
TRBV5-1	TRBD1	CASSPWTGRTNTEAFF
TRBV9	TRBD2	CASSVGREVPSEQFF
TRBV6-1	NA	CASSEAQGHNEQFF
TRBV6-5	TRBD1	CASSYRGLSDEQFF
TRBV2	TRBD2	CASTLAGVGTGELFF
TRBV12-3/TRBV12-4	NA	CASSFGGRNNEQFF
TRBV4-1	NA	CASSQDQGLYYEQYF
TRBV12-3/TRBV12-4	NA	CASSPAKREAFF
TRBV10-3	NA	CAISASPRENTEAFF
TRBV2	NA	CASRPQSGGAGNQPQHF
TRBV5-1	TRBD2	CASSSWGSGRADAYEQYF
TRBV29-1	NA	CSVVTGGISYGYTF
TRBV15	NA	CATSRAGIETEAFF
TRBV7-8	NA	CASSLKIKGTGAKNIQYF
TRBV11-2	TRBD2	CASSSQMLTSGSADTQYF
TRBV13	TRBD2	CASSQGLAGFYNEQFF
TRBV18	NA	CASSRVGGTDTQYF